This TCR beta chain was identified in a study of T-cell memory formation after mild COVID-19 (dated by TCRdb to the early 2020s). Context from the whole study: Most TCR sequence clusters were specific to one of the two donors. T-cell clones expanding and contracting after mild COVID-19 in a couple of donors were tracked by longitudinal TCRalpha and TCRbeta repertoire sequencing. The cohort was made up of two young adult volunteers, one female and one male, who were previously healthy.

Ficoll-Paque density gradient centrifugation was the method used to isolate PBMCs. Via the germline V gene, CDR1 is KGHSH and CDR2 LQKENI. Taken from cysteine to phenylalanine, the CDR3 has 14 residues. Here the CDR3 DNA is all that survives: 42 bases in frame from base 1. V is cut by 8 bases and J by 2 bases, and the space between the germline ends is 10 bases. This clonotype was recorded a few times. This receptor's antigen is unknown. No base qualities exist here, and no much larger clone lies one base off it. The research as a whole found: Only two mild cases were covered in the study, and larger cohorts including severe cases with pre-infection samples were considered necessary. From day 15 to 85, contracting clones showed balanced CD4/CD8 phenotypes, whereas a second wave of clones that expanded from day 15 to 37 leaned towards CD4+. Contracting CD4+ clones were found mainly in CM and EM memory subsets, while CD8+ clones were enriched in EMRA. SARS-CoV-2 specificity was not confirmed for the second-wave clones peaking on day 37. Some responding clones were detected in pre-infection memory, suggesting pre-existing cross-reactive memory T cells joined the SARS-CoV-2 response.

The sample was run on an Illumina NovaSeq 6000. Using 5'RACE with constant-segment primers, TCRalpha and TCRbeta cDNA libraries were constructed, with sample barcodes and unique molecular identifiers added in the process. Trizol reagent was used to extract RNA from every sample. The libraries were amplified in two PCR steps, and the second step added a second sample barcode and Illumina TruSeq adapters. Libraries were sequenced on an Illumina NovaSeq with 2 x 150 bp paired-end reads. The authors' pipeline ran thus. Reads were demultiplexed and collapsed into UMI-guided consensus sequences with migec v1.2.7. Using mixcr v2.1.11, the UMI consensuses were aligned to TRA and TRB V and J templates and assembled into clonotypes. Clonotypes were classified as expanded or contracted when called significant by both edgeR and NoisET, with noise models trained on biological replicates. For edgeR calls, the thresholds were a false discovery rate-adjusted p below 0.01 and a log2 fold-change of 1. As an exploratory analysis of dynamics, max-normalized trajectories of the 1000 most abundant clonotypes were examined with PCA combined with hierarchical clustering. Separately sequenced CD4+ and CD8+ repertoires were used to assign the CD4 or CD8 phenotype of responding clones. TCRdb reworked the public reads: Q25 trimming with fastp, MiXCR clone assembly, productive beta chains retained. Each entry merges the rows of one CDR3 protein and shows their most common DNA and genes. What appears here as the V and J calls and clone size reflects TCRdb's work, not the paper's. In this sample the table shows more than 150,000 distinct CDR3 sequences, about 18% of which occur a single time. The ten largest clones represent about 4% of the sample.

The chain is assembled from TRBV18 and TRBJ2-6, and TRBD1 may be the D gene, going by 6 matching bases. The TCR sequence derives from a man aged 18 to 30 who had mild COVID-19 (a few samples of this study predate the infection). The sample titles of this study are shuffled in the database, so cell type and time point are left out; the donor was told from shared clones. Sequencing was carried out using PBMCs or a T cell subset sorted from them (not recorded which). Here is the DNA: TGTGCCAGCAGACAGGCGGCTGGGGCCAACGTCCTGACTTTC. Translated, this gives CASRQAAGANVLTF.